Sequencing of this TCR beta chain was carried out in a study of CD8 T cells in Susac syndrome. Notes on the study in general: The greatest CD8+ clonal expansion in Susac occurred in TEMRA cells and in active patients. Susac-specific public clones were found in total CD8+ and CD8+ TEMRA repertoires, numbering under 20 and five, respectively.

For this clonotype: Its matching antigen is unknown.

V lost 5 bases to trimming and J lost 3 bases, with 10 bases between them. The CDR3 has 14 residues. The germline gives CDR1 PRHDT, CDR2 FYEKMQ (reference sequence). CD8+ and CD4+ T cells circulating in blood were sequenced for TCR beta. Reverse transcription used roughly 0.5 to 1 ug RNA and random hexamers. Amplification of TCR beta CDR3 by immunoSEQ multiplex PCR spanned 54 Vbeta and 13 Jbeta. Using its own MiXCR run on the immunoSEQ multiplex PCR reads, TCRdb lists one record per CDR3 protein. The top ten clones hold roughly 0.43% of a sample with around 110,000 distinct CDR3 sequences, approximately 93% of them seen once.

Source material: CD8+ T cells from PBMCs. The sequence derives from a human donor with Susac syndrome. V gene TRBV13 combines with J gene TRBJ2-2; no clear D gene. Here the CDR3 DNA reads TGTGCCAGCAGCCCGGACGGATACACCGGGGAGCTGTTTTTT. Translated, it gives CASSPDGYTGELFF.